A selection of T cell receptor beta chains follows, all from one sample in a study of cytomegalovirus exposure and HLA in healthy donors. Sequencing was performed with immunoSEQ multiplex PCR; in TCRdb, only in-frame clones are kept and a portion is missing. The data contain 150,000 to 200,000 clones, approximately 81% of them singletons. Sequencing input: PBMCs. The receptors originated from a man aged 18 to 30 in good health and CMV-seropositive. CDR3s include the opening cysteine and the closing phenylalanine or tryptophan. D genes are given only for firm matches. Only part of the rows carry a size: once, few, many, or a class if the clone is expanded.

abundance	d_gene	v_gene	j_gene	CDR3aa	CDR3nt
once	NA	TRBV7-2	TRBJ1-1	CASSLLAKTEAFF	TGTGCCAGCAGCTTACTGGCAAAGACTGAAGCTTTCTTT
NA	NA	TRBV10-3	TRBJ1-2	CAIRRAQTNYGYTF	TGTGCCATCAGGCGGGCCCAGACTAACTATGGCTACACCTTC
NA	TRBD1	TRBV5-6	TRBJ2-4	CASSSPGQGVNIQYF	TGTGCCAGCAGCTCCCCGGGACAGGGGGTGAACATTCAGTACTTC
NA	NA	TRBV14	TRBJ2-1	CASSPGQHGYNEQFF	TGTGCCAGCAGCCCGGGACAACACGGGTACAATGAGCAGTTCTTC
few	NA	TRBV6-6	TRBJ1-4	CASSPWGRDEKLFF	TGTGCCAGCAGTCCCTGGGGGAGGGATGAAAAACTGTTTTTT
few	NA	TRBV11-2	TRBJ1-2	CASASDRRYGYTF	TGTGCCAGCGCTTCCGACAGGCGCTATGGCTACACCTTC
once	TRBD1	TRBV30	TRBJ1-2	CAWSVRGQLRDRGKGVNGYTF	TGTGCCTGGAGTGTACGGGGGCAGCTCCGGGACAGGGGGAAGGGGGTGAATGGCTACACCTTC
NA	TRBD1	TRBV25-1	TRBJ1-2	CASSEFGTGIYGYTF	TGTGCCAGCAGTGAATTCGGGACAGGTATCTATGGCTACACCTTC
NA	NA	TRBV14	TRBJ1-3	CASSAQRNLGNTIYF	TGTGCCAGCAGCGCACAAAGAAACCTCGGAAACACCATATATTTT
NA	NA	TRBV5-6	TRBJ2-3	CASSRGDWADTQYF	TGTGCCAGCAGCCGCGGGGATTGGGCAGATACGCAGTATTTT
NA	TRBD1	TRBV27	TRBJ1-2	CASSTRWQGDGYTF	TGTGCCAGCAGTACCCGGTGGCAGGGGGACGGCTACACCTTC
NA	NA	TRBV5-8	TRBJ1-2	CASSLARGGATYGYTF	TGTGCCAGCAGCTTGGCCCGGGGGGGCGCGACCTATGGCTACACCTTC
NA	NA	TRBV6-1	TRBJ2-7	CASSEFPKTRDSIF	TGTGCCAGCAGTGAATTTCCCAAAACCCGGGACTCTATTTTC
NA	TRBD2	TRBV5-1	TRBJ2-3	CASSLVLAGETDTQYF	TGCGCCAGCAGCTTGGTATTAGCGGGGGAAACAGATACGCAGTATTTT
NA	NA	TRBV10-1	TRBJ2-7	CASSDSYEQYF	TGCGCCAGCAGTGATAGCTACGAGCAGTACTTC
once	NA	TRBV5-1	TRBJ1-2	CASSPGGNYGYTF	TGCGCCAGCAGCCCGGGGGGGAACTATGGCTACACCTTC
once	TRBD1	TRBV4-3	TRBJ1-1	CASSPGTDWNTEAFF	TGCGCCAGCAGCCCTGGGACAGACTGGAACACTGAAGCTTTCTTT
NA	NA	TRBV18	TRBJ2-5	CASSRGLEETQYF	TGTGCCAGCTCACGAGGCCTTGAGGAGACCCAGTACTTC
NA	NA	TRBV15	TRBJ1-5	CATRSGGSNQPQHF	TGTGCCACCAGGTCGGGGGGGAGCAATCAGCCCCAGCATTTT
NA	NA	TRBV10-3	TRBJ2-5	CAISDEASTTQYF	TGTGCCATCAGTGATGAGGCGAGCACGACCCAGTACTTC
NA	TRBD1	TRBV6-6	TRBJ2-7	CASSNQPGQNTYEQYF	TGTGCCAGCAGTAATCAACCGGGACAGAACACCTACGAGCAGTACTTC
few	TRBD1	TRBV27	TRBJ1-1	CASRDRGPNTEAFF	TGTGCCAGCCGGGACAGGGGGCCGAACACTGAAGCTTTCTTT
NA	NA	TRBV7-2	TRBJ2-2	CASSPFAATNTGELFF	TGTGCCAGCAGCCCCTTTGCTGCTACGAACACCGGGGAGCTGTTTTTT
NA	NA	TRBV15	TRBJ2-7	CATSRAQGGEQYF	TGTGCCACCAGCAGAGCCCAGGGCGGCGAGCAGTACTTC